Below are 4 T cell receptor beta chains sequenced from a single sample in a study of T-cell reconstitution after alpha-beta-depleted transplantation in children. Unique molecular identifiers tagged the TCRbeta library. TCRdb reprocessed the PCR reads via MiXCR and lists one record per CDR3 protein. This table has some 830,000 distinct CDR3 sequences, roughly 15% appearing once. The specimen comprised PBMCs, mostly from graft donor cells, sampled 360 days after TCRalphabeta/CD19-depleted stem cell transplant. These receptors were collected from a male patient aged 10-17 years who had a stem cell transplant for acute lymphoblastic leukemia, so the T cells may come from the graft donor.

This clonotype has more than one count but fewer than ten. CDR3 protein: CASSTTQGSYNEQFF. CDR3 bases: TGCGCCAGCAGCACGACTCAGGGGTCCTACAATGAGCAGTTCTTC. This chain links TRBV5-1 with TRBJ2-1; possible D gene TRBD1, 6 bases. The CDR3 length is 15 residues. The V and J ends lost 4 bases and 1 base respectively, with 12 bases between them. CDR1 and CDR2 from the germline V gene are SGHRS and YFSETQ. Filled out from reference TRBV5-1 and TRBJ2-1, the complete variable domain reads KAGVTQTPRYLIKTRGQQVTLSCSPISGHRSVSWYQQTPGQGLQFLFEYFSETQRNKGNFPGRFSGRQFSNSRSEMNVSTLELGDSALYLCASSTTQGSYNEQFFGPGTRLTVL.

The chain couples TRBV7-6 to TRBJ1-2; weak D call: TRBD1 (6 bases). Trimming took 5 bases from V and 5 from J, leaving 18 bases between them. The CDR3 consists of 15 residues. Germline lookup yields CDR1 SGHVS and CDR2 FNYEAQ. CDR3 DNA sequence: TGTGCCAGCAGCGCCCCCAGGGGTGGGGGATATGGCTACACCTTC. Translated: CASSAPRGGGYGYTF.

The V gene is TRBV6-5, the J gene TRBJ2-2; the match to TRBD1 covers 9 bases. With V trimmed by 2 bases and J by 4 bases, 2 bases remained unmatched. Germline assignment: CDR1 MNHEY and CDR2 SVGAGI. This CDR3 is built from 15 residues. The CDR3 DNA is TGTGCCAGCAGTTACAGGACAGGGGCCACCGGGGAGCTGTTTTTT. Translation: CASSYRTGATGELFF.

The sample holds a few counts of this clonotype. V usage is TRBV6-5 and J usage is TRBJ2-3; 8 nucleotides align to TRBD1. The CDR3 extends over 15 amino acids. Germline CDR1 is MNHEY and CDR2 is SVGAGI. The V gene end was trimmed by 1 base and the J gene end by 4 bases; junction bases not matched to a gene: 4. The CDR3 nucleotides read TGTGCCAGCAGTTACTACCAGACAGGGGCAGATACGCAGTATTTT. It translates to CASSYYQTGADTQYF.